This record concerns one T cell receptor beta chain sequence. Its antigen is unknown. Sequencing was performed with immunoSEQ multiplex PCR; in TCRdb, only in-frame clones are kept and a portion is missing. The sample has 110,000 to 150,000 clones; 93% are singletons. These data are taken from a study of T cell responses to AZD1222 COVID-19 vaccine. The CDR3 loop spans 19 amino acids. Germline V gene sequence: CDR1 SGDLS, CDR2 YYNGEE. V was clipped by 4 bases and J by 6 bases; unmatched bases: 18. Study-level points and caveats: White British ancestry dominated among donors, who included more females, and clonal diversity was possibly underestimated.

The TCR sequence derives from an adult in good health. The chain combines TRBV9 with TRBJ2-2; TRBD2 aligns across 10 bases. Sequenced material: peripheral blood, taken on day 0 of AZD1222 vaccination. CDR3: CASSNTGTVSGRRPGELFF. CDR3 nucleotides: TGTGCCAGCAGCAATACCGGGACGGTTAGCGGGAGGAGACCCGGGGAGCTGTTTTTT.